These 18 T cell receptor beta chains were sequenced from one sample in a study of shared clonotypes between healthy human individuals. This table comes from immunoSEQ multiplex PCR, and its TCRdb copy is limited to in-frame clones, with some not included. The sample has a few million clones; more than 80% are singletons. The source material was naive CD4+ T cells from PBMCs. Subset noted: CD45RA+ positively selected. The receptor source for this set is a man aged 18 to 30 in good health. Some clones in this sample may be carry-over from other donors' samples.

This clone was counted once. The chain is built from TRBV29-1 and TRBJ2-5, with TRBD2 identical over 11 bases. CDR3 length: 13 amino acids. The germline CDR1 and CDR2 sequences are SQVTM and ANQGSEA. V lost 4 bases and J lost 5; bases outside the gene matches: 3. The CDR3 here is CSVVASGRETQYF. CDR3 nucleotides: TGCAGCGTTGTGGCTAGCGGGAGGGAGACCCAGTACTTC.

This chain connects TRBV10-3 to TRBJ2-5; no definite D call. This CDR3 has 15 residues. Germline V CDR1 and CDR2: ENHRY, SYGVKD. Trimming took off 2 bases at V and 4 bases at J, with 14 bases between the two ends. CDR3 protein: CAISEVSYSVETQYF. The CDR3 bases are TGTGCCATCAGTGAGGTCTCCTACAGTGTAGAGACCCAGTACTTC.

This clone was seen a single time. The chain couples TRBV6-1 to TRBJ2-3; D assignment may be TRBD1 or TRBD2 (5 bases each). There are 14 residues in the CDR3. V shed 6 bases and J shed 2 bases, with 12 bases lying between them. The germline gives CDR1 MNHNS, CDR2 SASEGT. Here the CDR3 reads CASSRDQLTDTQYF. As DNA, the CDR3 is TGTGCCAGCAGCCGGGACCAACTCACAGATACGCAGTATTTT.

As to this clone: Other DNA sequences in the sample encode the same CDR3. This chain links TRBV7-3 with TRBJ2-3; a weak D match, TRBD2 (5 bases). The germline V and J ends were trimmed by 5 bases and 0 bases, with 6 bases remaining between them. CDR1 and CDR2 (germline): SGHTA, FQGTGA. The CDR3 sequence is 13 residues long. The CDR3 spells CASSRGSTDTQYF. The CDR3 DNA reads TGTGCCAGCAGCCGGGGAAGCACAGATACGCAGTATTTT.

As concerns this clone: Other DNA sequences from this sample encode an identical CDR3 as well. This sequence joins TRBV7-9 and TRBJ1-2; no firm D call. The germline V and J ends were trimmed by 5 bases and 0 bases, with 4 bases remaining between them. The germline V gene has CDR1 SEHNR and CDR2 FQNEAQ (reference sequence). The CDR3 spans 12 residues. The CDR3, as DNA: TGTGCCAGCAGCCCCCCTAACTATGGCTACACCTTC. Encoded protein: CASSPPNYGYTF. The whole variable domain, remainder taken from reference TRBV7-9 and TRBJ1-2, is DTGVSQNPRHKITKRGQNVTFRCDPISEHNRLYWYRQTLGQGPEFLTYFQNEAQLEKSRLLSDRFSAERPKGSFSTLEIQRTEQGDSAMYLCASSPPNYGYTFGSGTRLTVV.

A word on this clone: Other DNA sequences in the same sample also yield this CDR3. This chain joins TRBV5-1 and TRBJ2-7, with a weak D call TRBD2 (6 bases). V was cut by 0 bases and J by 3 bases, with 7 bases left in between. Germline loops: CDR1 SGHRS, CDR2 YFSETQ. This CDR3 has 13 amino acids. CDR3 region: CASSLGRDYEQYF. CDR3 nucleotide sequence: TGCGCCAGCAGCTTGGGGAGGGACTACGAGCAGTACTTC.

This chain links TRBV5-1 with TRBJ2-1; a possible D gene is TRBD1 (6 bases). The CDR3 is made up of 15 amino acids. V was cut by 4 bases and J by 7 bases, with 18 bases left in between. Germline assignment: CDR1 SGHRS and CDR2 YFSETQ. CDR3 coding DNA: TGCGCCAGCAGCGCTCGTAGGACTGGACAGAATGAGCAGTTCTTC. It specifies CASSARRTGQNEQFF.

The chain is built from TRBV5-1 and TRBJ2-3; weak D call: TRBD2 (5 bases). V lost 4 bases to trimming and J lost 3 bases, with 18 bases between them. This CDR3 has 16 amino acids. Germline V CDR1 and CDR2: SGHRS, YFSETQ. CDR3 in amino acids: CASSPGMREGTDTQYF. Written as DNA, the CDR3 is TGCGCCAGCAGCCCCGGGATGCGCGAGGGTACAGATACGCAGTATTTT.

V and J are TRBV5-4 and TRBJ2-7; TRBD2 matches 11 bases. The CDR3 loop spans 16 amino acids. CDR1 is SGHNT and CDR2 is YYREEE in the germline V gene (reference sequence). J gave up 2 bases and V 4 bases, and 8 bases lay outside the gene matches. The CDR3 nucleotides read TGTGCCAGCAGCCCACCTGCGGGACTAGCGGCCTACGAGCAGTACTTC. Its translation: CASSPPAGLAAYEQYF. Variable domain in full (rest from reference TRBV5-4 and TRBJ2-7): ETGVTQSPTHLIKTRGQQVTLRCSSQSGHNTVSWYQQALGQGPQFIFQYYREEENGRGNFPPRFSGLQFPNYSSELNVNALELDDSALYLCASSPPAGLAAYEQYFGPGTRLTVT.

The chain employs TRBV30 and TRBJ1-4, with unresolved D. Germline V CDR1 and CDR2: GTSNPN, SVGIG (reference sequence). The CDR3 is 13 residues long. Trimming pared 3 bases from V and 11 bases from J, leaving 16 bases between. CDR3 protein: CAWSPRAGRKLFF. CDR3 sequence (DNA): TGTGCCTGGAGCCCCCGGGCGGGTAGGAAACTGTTTTTT. The complete variable domain, with remaining parts taken from reference TRBV30 and TRBJ1-4, reads SQTIHQWPATLVQPVGSPLSLECTVEGTSNPNLYWYRQAAGRGLQLLFYSVGIGQISSEVPQNLSASRPQDRQFILSSKKLLLSDSGFYLCAWSPRAGRKLFFGSGTQLSVL.

The chain joins TRBV30 to TRBJ1-2; D is uncertain. V was cut by 2 bases and J by 10 bases, with 11 bases left in between. This CDR3 has 11 residues. Per the germline V gene, CDR1 is GTSNPN and CDR2 is SVGIG (reference sequence). CDR3 sequence (DNA): TGTGCCTGGAGTCAGACCTCATACTACACCTTC. Translation gives CAWSQTSYYTF. Full variable domain (remainder filled in from reference TRBV30 and TRBJ1-2): SQTIHQWPATLVQPVGSPLSLECTVEGTSNPNLYWYRQAAGRGLQLLFYSVGIGQISSEVPQNLSASRPQDRQFILSSKKLLLSDSGFYLCAWSQTSYYTFGSGTRLTVV.

The J gene is TRBJ1-2, the V gene TRBV4-3; no reliable D call. This CDR3 contains 13 residues. Per germline, CDR1 LGHNA and CDR2 YSLEER. V shed 1 base and J shed 5 bases, with 8 bases lying between them. This CDR3 is CASSQAGIYGYTF. DNA of the CDR3: TGCGCCAGCAGCCAAGCCGGCATTTATGGCTACACCTTC.

The gene calls are TRBV29-1 and TRBJ1-1; D gene uncertain. The CDR3 is 11 residues long. CDR1 and CDR2 (germline): SQVTM, ANQGSEA. Trimming cost V 4 bases and J 4 bases, with 7 bases left between them. CDR3 coding DNA: TGCAGCGTTGTCTCGGTCACTGAAGCTTTCTTT. Translated, it gives CSVVSVTEAFF.

The chain recombines TRBV7-9 with TRBJ1-5; D unresolved. The germline V and J ends were trimmed by 0 bases and 0 bases, with 6 bases remaining between them. CDR3 length equals 15 residues. CDR1 and CDR2 (germline): SEHNR, FQNEAQ (reference sequence). Written as DNA, the CDR3 is TGTGCCAGCAGCTTAGCGCGAGATAGCAATCAGCCCCAGCATTTT. The encoded protein is CASSLARDSNQPQHF.

This clone was counted a few times. V usage is TRBV11-2 and J usage is TRBJ1-2; 7 bases agree with TRBD1. This CDR3 contains 14 residues. The J segment lost 6 bases and the V segment lost 6 bases, leaving 10 bases of the junction unmatched. Germline CDR1 SGHAT, CDR2 FQNNGV. Written as DNA, the CDR3 is TGTGCCAGCAGGTTCTCAGGACAGGCCCATGGCTACACCTTC. It translates to CASRFSGQAHGYTF.

For this clone: This sample includes further DNA sequences coding for the same CDR3. The gene calls are TRBV7-3 and TRBJ2-1; 10 nucleotides line up with TRBD2. V gave up 5 bases and J gave up 4 bases; unmatched junction bases: 5. CDR1 and CDR2 from the germline V gene are SGHTA and FQGTGA. The CDR3 extends over 15 amino acids. CDR3 region: CASSLLAGEYNEQFF. The CDR3 DNA is TGTGCCAGCAGCCTTCTAGCGGGAGAATACAATGAGCAGTTCTTC.

The rearrangement joins TRBV19 to TRBJ2-5, with a possible D match to TRBD2 (6 bases). V was clipped by 7 bases and J by 4 bases, with 13 bases between them. Germline V gives CDR1 LNHDA, CDR2 SQIVND (reference sequence). This CDR3 is 13 amino acids long. This chain's CDR3 is CASTEGPRETQYF. DNA for the CDR3: TGTGCCAGTACGGAGGGCCCTCGAGAGACCCAGTACTTC.

With regard to this clone: The sample has other DNA sequences that encode this CDR3 too. The chain carries TRBV7-9 and TRBJ1-4; the D gene is possibly TRBD1 (6 bases). The V gene's germline CDR1 is SEHNR and CDR2 FQNEAQ (reference sequence). V lost 5 bases, J lost 5 bases, and 12 bases lay in between. The CDR3 length is 14 residues. CDR3 sequence reads: CASSLGGANEKLFF. The CDR3 DNA follows: TGTGCCAGCAGCCTTGGGGGGGCAAATGAAAAACTGTTTTTT.